Listed below are T cell receptor beta chains from one sample, sequenced in a study of T cell responses to AZD1222 COVID-19 vaccine. TCRdb's copy holds only in-frame clones and misses some; the assay was immunoSEQ multiplex PCR. The sample records around 100,000 clones, around 87% being singletons. This specimen was peripheral blood, taken on day 0 of MenACWY control vaccination. These receptors were obtained from an adult in good health. CDR3s include the opening cysteine and the closing phenylalanine or tryptophan. The order of the fields is clone size, D gene, CDR3 length, V gene, J gene, CDR3 DNA, CDR3 protein. D genes are given only for firm matches. Not all rows give a size; the values are once, few, many and, for expanded clones, a class.

NA,NA,15,TRBV9,TRBJ2-1,TGTGCCAGCAGCGCCGGTCATTCGGGGAACAATGAGCAGTTCTTC,CASSAGHSGNNEQFF
NA,NA,11,TRBV5-1,TRBJ2-5,TGCGCCAGCAGCTCTCAAGAGACCCAGTACTTC,CASSSQETQYF
few,TRBD2,15,TRBV9,TRBJ2-7,TGTGCCAGCAGCGTAGAAGCGGGAGTCTCCTACGAGCAGTACTTC,CASSVEAGVSYEQYF
NA,NA,14,TRBV27,TRBJ1-2,TGTGCCAGCAGTCCCCCGACAAGAACCTATGGCTACACCTTC,CASSPPTRTYGYTF
NA,NA,13,TRBV4-1,TRBJ1-4,TGCGCCAGCAGCCAAGAGTACGACAGGTTACAGGATTTT,CASSQEYDRLQDF
NA,NA,15,TRBV7-8,TRBJ1-2,TGTGCCAGCAGCCTCCCCGGGGCCGGGCCTTATGGCTACACCTTC,CASSLPGAGPYGYTF
once,TRBD1,14,TRBV5-1,TRBJ2-5,TGCGCCAGCAGCTCGAGACAGGGGTGGGAGACCCAGTACTTC,CASSSRQGWETQYF
NA,NA,13,TRBV4-3,TRBJ1-1,TGCGCCAGCAGCCAATTTTCCTGGGGAGAAGCTTTCTTT,CASSQFSWGEAFF
NA,NA,14,TRBV18,TRBJ1-1,TGTGCCAGCTCACCGAGGGAAGGAACAACTGAAGCTTTCTTT,CASSPREGTTEAFF
NA,NA,11,TRBV12-3/TRBV12-4,TRBJ2-3,TGTGCCAGCAGTTTGAGAGATACGCAGTATTTT,CASSLRDTQYF
NA,NA,14,TRBV7-9,TRBJ1-3,TGTGCCAGCAGCTTAGCCTTACAGGGAAACACCATATATTTT,CASSLALQGNTIYF
once,NA,14,TRBV6-5,TRBJ1-5,TGTGCCAGCAGGACCCACAGGGGCAATCAGCCCCAGCATTTT,CASRTHRGNQPQHF
NA,TRBD2,17,TRBV11-2,TRBJ2-2,TGTGCCAGCAGCTTAATGCTGACTAGCGGGAAAACCGGGGAGCTGTTTTTT,CASSLMLTSGKTGELFF
few,NA,11,TRBV20-1,TRBJ2-1,TGCAGTGCCGAATTATACAATGAGCAGTTCTTC,CSAELYNEQFF
NA,TRBD2,12,TRBV24-1,TRBJ2-3,TGTGCCACCGGGGGGGATACAGATACGCAGTATTTT,CATGGDTDTQYF
NA,NA,12,TRBV28,TRBJ2-7,TGTGCCAGCGGACAGTTCTCCTACGAGCAGTACTTC,CASGQFSYEQYF
NA,NA,11,TRBV7-8,TRBJ1-1,TGTGCCAGCAGCCCCTACACTGAAGCTTTCTTT,CASSPYTEAFF
NA,NA,13,TRBV28,TRBJ1-2,TGTGCCAGCAGTTTGACAGTTCCCTATGGCTACACCTTC,CASSLTVPYGYTF
NA,NA,14,TRBV11-2,TRBJ1-4,TGTGCCAGCAGCTTTTCGCCGTCTAATGAAAAACTGTTTTTT,CASSFSPSNEKLFF
NA,NA,13,TRBV7-2,TRBJ1-5,TGTGCCAGCAGCCTTAATGAGGGGCAGCCCCAGCATTTT,CASSLNEGQPQHF
NA,TRBD1,17,TRBV4-3,TRBJ2-3,TGCGCCAGCAGCCGCACATCCAGGGGGCCAAGCACAGATACGCAGTATTTT,CASSRTSRGPSTDTQYF
once,NA,14,TRBV6-1,TRBJ2-3,TGTGCCAGCAGTGAACGTGGGGGCACAGATACGCAGTATTTT,CASSERGGTDTQYF
NA,NA,13,TRBV7-2,TRBJ1-5,TGTGCCAGCAGCTTAGACCGGCCTCAGCCCCAGCATTTT,CASSLDRPQPQHF
NA,NA,13,TRBV12-3/TRBV12-4,TRBJ1-3,TGTGCCGTCGGCGACGAAGGTGGAAACACCATATATTTT,CAVGDEGGNTIYF
NA,NA,14,TRBV3-1/TRBV3-2,TRBJ2-2,TGTGCCAGCACCGGGACGGCCAGGGCCGGGGAGCTGTTTTTT,CASTGTARAGELFF
NA,NA,14,TRBV2,TRBJ1-4,TGTGCCACCACCACGGGGAGGGGGAATGAAAAACTGTTTTTT,CATTTGRGNEKLFF